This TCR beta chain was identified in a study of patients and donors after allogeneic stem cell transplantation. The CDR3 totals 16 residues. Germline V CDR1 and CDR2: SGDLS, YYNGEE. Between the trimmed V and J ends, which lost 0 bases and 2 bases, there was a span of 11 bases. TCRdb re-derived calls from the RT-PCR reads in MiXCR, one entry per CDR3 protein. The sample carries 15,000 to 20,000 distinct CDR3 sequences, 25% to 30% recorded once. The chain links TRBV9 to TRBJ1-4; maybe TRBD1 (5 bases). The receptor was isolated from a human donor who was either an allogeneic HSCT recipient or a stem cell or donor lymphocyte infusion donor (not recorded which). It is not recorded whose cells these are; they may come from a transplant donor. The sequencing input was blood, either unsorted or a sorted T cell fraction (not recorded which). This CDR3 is CASSVGIRATNEKLFF. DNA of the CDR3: TGTGCCAGCAGCGTAGGAATCAGGGCTACTAATGAAAAACTGTTTTTT. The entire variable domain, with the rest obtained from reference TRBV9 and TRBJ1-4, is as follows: DSGVTQTPKHLITATGQRVTLRCSPRSGDLSVYWYQQSLDQGLQFLIQYYNGEERAKGNILERFSAQQFPDLHSELNLSSLELGDSALYFCASSVGIRATNEKLFFGSGTQLSVL.